Following are 9 T cell receptor beta chains from one sample sequenced in a study of blood T cell repertoires in COVID-19. TCRdb's copy holds only in-frame clones and misses some; the assay was immunoSEQ multiplex PCR. The sample includes more than 85,000 clones, over 65% seen only once; the top ten take 4.5%. The sample consisted of peripheral blood. All receptors derive from a human donor in a cohort sampled during active COVID-19.

This chain connects TRBV9 to TRBJ1-1; 9 bases are a match to TRBD1. The V and J ends lost 3 bases and 2 bases, in that order; junction bases with no gene match: 11. Looked up from germline, CDR1 is SGDLS and CDR2 is YYNGEE. The CDR3 runs to 17 residues. The CDR3 coding sequence is TGTGCCAGCAGCGCAGGACAGGGGTCCCCATATAACACTGAAGCTTTCTTT. Its protein product is CASSAGQGSPYNTEAFF.

This rearrangement joins TRBV5-1 to TRBJ2-7; 7 positions match TRBD1. The CDR3 consists of 16 residues. Per the germline V gene, CDR1 is SGHRS and CDR2 is YFSETQ. The trim removed 3 bases at V and 3 bases at J, leaving 12 bases unmatched. The CDR3 nucleotides are TGCGCCAGCAGCTCGGGACAGCACTTAACCCTCTACGAGCAGTACTTC. This sequence encodes CASSSGQHLTLYEQYF. Together with reference TRBV5-1 and TRBJ2-7, the CDR3 gives the full variable domain: KAGVTQTPRYLIKTRGQQVTLSCSPISGHRSVSWYQQTPGQGLQFLFEYFSETQRNKGNFPGRFSGRQFSNSRSEMNVSTLELGDSALYLCASSSGQHLTLYEQYFGPGTRLTVT.

The gene calls are TRBV7-2 and TRBJ2-5; 9 bases agree with TRBD2. V shed 4 bases, J shed 5 bases, and the junction held 8 bases outside the gene matches. Looked up from germline, CDR1 is SGHTA and CDR2 is FQGNSA. CDR3 size: 15 residues. In DNA form, the CDR3 reads TGTGCCAGCAGCTCGAGGGAAACTAGCGGGGAGACCCAGTACTTC. Residues: CASSSRETSGETQYF.

This chain joins TRBV6-1 and TRBJ2-2, with D unclear. V was cut by 3 bases and J by 3 bases, with 8 bases left in between. Germline assignment: CDR1 MNHNS and CDR2 SASEGT. This CDR3 has 14 amino acids. The CDR3 protein is CASSDEIYTGELFF. DNA of the CDR3: TGTGCCAGCAGTGATGAGATTTACACCGGGGAGCTGTTTTTT.

This clone is a singleton in its sample. Other DNA sequences in this specimen translate into the identical CDR3. The rearrangement joins TRBV5-1 to TRBJ2-7; a weak D match, TRBD1 (5 bases). This CDR3 spans 12 amino acids. The ends were cut back, 4 bases at V and 4 bases at J, with 9 bases in the middle. CDR1 is SGHRS and CDR2 is YFSETQ in the germline V gene. CDR3 nucleotide sequence: TGCGCCAGCAGCCGAGACAGTTACGAGCAGTACTTC. Protein product: CASSRDSYEQYF.

The V call is TRBV28, the J call TRBJ1-1; D is ambiguous. The CDR3 runs to 15 residues. Germline V lookup: CDR1 MDHEN, CDR2 SYDVKM. V lost 4 bases to trimming and J lost 6 bases, with 18 bases between them. The chain's CDR3 is CASSSYELGRPEAFF. CDR3 sequence (DNA): TGTGCCAGCAGTTCTTACGAGTTGGGGAGACCTGAAGCTTTCTTT.

The chain joins TRBV28 to TRBJ2-3; 11 nucleotides line up with TRBD2. CDR3 length equals 20 residues. After removal of 7 bases from V and 2 bases from J, the junction contained 20 bases not matched to a gene. Germline V CDR1 and CDR2: MDHEN, SYDVKM. The CDR3: CASTTGVAGGIGSSTDTQYF. The CDR3 coding sequence is TGTGCCAGCACCACCGGGGTAGCGGGGGGGATCGGATCCTCCACAGATACGCAGTATTTT.

CDR3 coding DNA: TGTGCCAGCAGTTTAGACAGGGGCCAGCCCCAGCATTTT. It encodes CASSLDRGQPQHF. The chain combines TRBV2 with TRBJ1-5; 8 bases are a match to TRBD1. The germline CDR1 and CDR2 sequences are SNHLY and FYNNEI. The CDR3 sequence is 13 residues long. V lost 5 bases and J lost 7; bases outside the gene matches: 4.

This clone was seen only once. The chain uses TRBV9 and TRBJ2-5; D may be TRBD2 (5 bases). Between the trimmed V and J ends, which lost 1 base and 2 bases, there was a span of 12 bases. Germline V gene sequence: CDR1 SGDLS, CDR2 YYNGEE. The CDR3 loop spans 15 amino acids. The CDR3 is CASSVTSSQQETQYF. CDR3 nucleotide sequence: TGTGCCAGCAGCGTAACGTCTAGCCAACAAGAGACCCAGTACTTC.